Following are 29 T cell receptor beta chains from one sample sequenced in a study of cytomegalovirus exposure and HLA in healthy donors. Clones were read by immunoSEQ multiplex PCR, and TCRdb kept only the in-frame ones, dropping some. The sample consists of about 160,000 clones, around nine tenths of them appearing once. Sequencing was performed on PBMCs. Source of these receptors: a woman in her late teens or twenties in good health and CMV-seronegative.

The gene calls are TRBV5-1 and TRBJ2-7; 8 bases map to TRBD1. V dropped 4 bases and J dropped 2; count of bases not matched to a gene: 8. This CDR3 region has 15 residues. Germline CDR1 and CDR2: SGHRS and YFSETQ. CDR3 region: CASSPFGTGTYEQYF. The CDR3 coding sequence is TGCGCCAGCAGCCCTTTTGGGACAGGCACCTACGAGCAGTACTTC.

The chain employs TRBV19 and TRBJ1-2; D gene uncertain. Germline V gives CDR1 LNHDA, CDR2 SQIVND (reference sequence). V shed 7 bases and J shed 7 bases, with 13 bases lying between them. The CDR3 totals 12 residues. The CDR3 protein is CASTPTVGGYTF. The CDR3 bases are TGTGCCAGTACCCCAACAGTGGGTGGCTACACCTTC.

The CDR3 DNA sequence: TGTGCCAGCAGGGGGGGAGGAGCCGGAGGAGAGCAGTACTTC. It codes for CASRGGGAGGEQYF. The V call is TRBV2, the J call TRBJ2-7, with D maybe TRBD2 (6 bases). Germline lookup yields CDR1 SNHLY and CDR2 FYNNEI. The CDR3 covers 14 residues. V lost 6 bases, J lost 7 bases, and 19 bases lay in between.

A remark on this clone: Other DNA sequences of this sample code for an identical CDR3. The chain recombines TRBV7-9 with TRBJ1-5, with D hard to call. The length of the CDR3 is 14 residues. Germline V gene data show CDR1 as SEHNR and CDR2 as FQNEAQ (reference sequence). Deletions cut 5 bases from V and 2 bases from J, with 10 bases between. The CDR3: CASSPGGGNQPQHF. The CDR3 DNA sequence: TGTGCCAGCAGCCCGGGCGGGGGCAATCAGCCCCAGCATTTT.

CDR3 sequence (DNA): TGTGCCAGCAGACAGGTCCTATCCGGCTACGAGCAGTACTTC. It specifies CASRQVLSGYEQYF. The gene calls are TRBV27 and TRBJ2-7; weak D call: TRBD1 (5 bases). Germline V lookup: CDR1 MNHEY, CDR2 SMNVEV (reference sequence). Trimming cost V 6 bases and J 3 bases, with 15 bases left between them. CDR3 length: 14 residues.

The gene calls are TRBV11-2 and TRBJ1-5; D is uncertain. Deletions cut 1 base from V and 4 bases from J, with 11 bases between. The CDR3 extends over 15 amino acids. Germline CDR1 reads SGHAT; CDR2 reads FQNNGV. This CDR3 is CASSLGTESNQPQHF. The CDR3 DNA reads as TGTGCCAGCAGCTTAGGTACGGAGTCGAATCAGCCCCAGCATTTT.

The chain has TRBV10-1 and TRBJ2-3, with D tentatively TRBD1 (5 bases). The CDR3 sequence is 14 residues long. Trimming took off 4 bases at V and 0 bases at J, with 8 bases between the two ends. The germline gives CDR1 WNHNN, CDR2 SYGVQD (reference sequence). CDR3 in amino acids: CASSGAGSTDTQYF. Written as DNA, the CDR3 is TGCGCCAGCAGTGGTGCAGGGAGCACAGATACGCAGTATTTT.

V gene TRBV5-6 combines with J gene TRBJ1-2; the D gene is possibly TRBD1 (6 bases). V was trimmed by 0 bases and J by 2 bases, leaving 11 bases between them. CDR1 SGHDT and CDR2 YYEEEE come from the germline V gene. This CDR3 contains 15 residues. The CDR3 is CASSLALDSNYGYTF. DNA of the CDR3: TGTGCCAGCAGCTTGGCCCTGGACAGCAACTATGGCTACACCTTC.

The chain links TRBV2 to TRBJ1-2, with 7 bases matching TRBD1. This CDR3 comprises 15 residues. CDR1 and CDR2 from the germline V gene are SNHLY and FYNNEI. After removal of 1 base from V and 3 bases from J, the junction contained 5 bases not matched to a gene. The CDR3, as DNA: TGTGCCAGCAGTGAAGGACAGGGCCTTTACTATGGCTACACCTTC. It specifies CASSEGQGLYYGYTF.

This clone showed up just once. The genes are TRBV9 and TRBJ2-5; 8 bases match TRBD1. Germline V gene sequence: CDR1 SGDLS, CDR2 YYNGEE. V was pared by 2 bases and J by 5 bases, with 5 bases of the junction left unmatched. The CDR3 contains 14 residues. The CDR3 region is CASSVSGGLETQYF. CDR3 nucleotide sequence: TGTGCCAGCAGCGTGTCAGGGGGCCTCGAGACCCAGTACTTC.

This clone has only one observation. The chain joins TRBV15 to TRBJ1-4, with TRBD1 identical over 9 bases. Germline V gene sequence: CDR1 LNHNV, CDR2 YYDKDF (reference sequence). Germline trimming cut 1 base from V and 3 bases from J; bases unmatched to any gene: 6. There are 17 residues in the CDR3. Written as DNA, the CDR3 is TGTGCCACCAGCAGAGGATTACAGGGGGCTCCTAATGAAAAACTGTTTTTT. Amino acid sequence: CATSRGLQGAPNEKLFF.

This chain's CDR3 is CASSLTGALGSEQYF. The DNA of the CDR3 is TGTGCCAGCAGCTTGACGGGAGCCCTAGGAAGCGAGCAGTACTTC. This rearrangement joins TRBV5-5 to TRBJ2-7; the D gene is possibly TRBD2 (6 bases). This CDR3 is 15 amino acids long. Per germline, CDR1 SGHKS and CDR2 YYEKEE (reference sequence). V was shortened by 1 base and J by 6 bases, with 17 bases between the two germline ends.

The chain carries TRBV6-1 and TRBJ1-3; 11 bases fit TRBD1. From germline, CDR1 is MNHNS and CDR2 SASEGT. V lost 2 bases, J lost 7 bases, and 4 bases stayed unmatched. The CDR3 is made up of 15 amino acids. CDR3 sequence reads: CASSERGQGGNTIYF. The CDR3 DNA sequence: TGTGCCAGCAGTGAAAGGGGACAGGGGGGGAACACCATATATTTT.

The chain combines TRBV5-1 with TRBJ2-1; 14 bases are shared with TRBD2. V shed 1 base, J shed 2 bases, and the junction held 5 bases outside the gene matches. This CDR3 comprises 18 residues. CDR1 and CDR2 from the germline V gene are SGHRS and YFSETQ. The CDR3 region is CASSLYGLAGGTYNEQFF. DNA for the CDR3: TGCGCCAGCAGCTTGTACGGACTAGCGGGGGGTACCTACAATGAGCAGTTCTTC.

The chain is built from TRBV5-1 and TRBJ1-1; maybe TRBD1 (5 bases). Germline-derived CDR1 and CDR2 are SGHRS and YFSETQ. The CDR3 spans 14 residues. Between the trimmed V and J ends, which lost 2 bases and 5 bases, there was a span of 13 bases. CDR3 DNA sequence: TGCGCCAGCAGCTTAACCGGGGGTAAAACTGAAGCTTTCTTT. It yields the protein CASSLTGGKTEAFF.

This chain uses TRBV2 with TRBJ1-4, with TRBD1 matching 8 bases. The CDR3 has 15 amino acids. J gave up 8 bases and V 1 base, and 6 bases lay outside the gene matches. Germline CDR1 reads SNHLY; CDR2 reads FYNNEI. The CDR3, as DNA: TGTGCCAGCAGTGAAGTTCAGGGGGCGCGAGAAAAACTGTTTTTT. It codes for CASSEVQGAREKLFF.

This chain links TRBV5-5 with TRBJ1-2; D call uncertain. Trimming pared 0 bases from V and 4 bases from J, leaving 19 bases between. Per germline, CDR1 SGHKS and CDR2 YYEKEE (reference sequence). The CDR3 extends over 17 amino acids. The CDR3 spells CASSLDTTIRDIYGYTF. CDR3 in DNA: TGTGCCAGCAGCTTGGATACTACTATCCGGGATATCTATGGCTACACCTTC.

V usage is TRBV10-3 and J usage is TRBJ2-1; tentative D call: TRBD2 (6 bases). The germline gives CDR1 ENHRY, CDR2 SYGVKD. The length of the CDR3 is 13 residues. The V end lost 6 bases, the J end lost 7 bases, and 13 bases lay between the germline ends. The CDR3 protein is CAIRGPAGNEQFF. DNA for the CDR3: TGTGCCATCAGGGGACCGGCGGGAAATGAGCAGTTCTTC.

V usage is TRBV5-6 and J usage is TRBJ2-1, with a possible D match to TRBD1 (6 bases). From germline, CDR1 is SGHDT and CDR2 YYEEEE. This CDR3 contains 15 residues. Trimming left V 4 bases short and J 6 bases short, with 17 bases between. CDR3 loop: CASSLTGKEANEQFF. Here the CDR3 DNA reads TGTGCCAGCAGCCTTACAGGGAAGGAGGCCAATGAGCAGTTCTTC.

A few counts support this clone. The V and J genes are TRBV2 and TRBJ1-2; D may be TRBD1 (5 bases). The germline V and J ends were trimmed by 7 bases and 4 bases, with 10 bases remaining between them. The CDR3 sequence is 12 residues long. CDR1 SNHLY and CDR2 FYNNEI come from the germline V gene. CDR3 region: CASIAGFYGYTF. Here the CDR3 DNA reads TGTGCCAGCATAGCAGGGTTCTATGGCTACACCTTC. Variable domain in full (rest from reference TRBV2 and TRBJ1-2): EPEVTQTPSHQVTQMGQEVILRCVPISNHLYFYWYRQILGQKVEFLVSFYNNEISEKSEIFDDQFSVERPDGSNFTLKIRSTKLEDSAMYFCASIAGFYGYTFGSGTRLTVV.

The chain recombines TRBV5-5 with TRBJ1-3; unclear D gene. The germline gives CDR1 SGHKS, CDR2 YYEKEE (reference sequence). Trimming cost V 0 bases and J 0 bases, with 7 bases left between them. The CDR3 is 15 amino acids. The CDR3: CASSLGSPSGNTIYF. The CDR3 DNA reads as TGTGCCAGCAGCTTGGGTAGTCCCTCTGGAAACACCATATATTTT.

This sequence joins TRBV28 and TRBJ1-2; 7 bases agree with TRBD1. The length of the CDR3 is 14 residues. V lost 6 bases and J lost 4; bases outside the gene matches: 8. Germline CDR1 is MDHEN and CDR2 is SYDVKM. The CDR3 DNA reads as TGTGCCAGCAGGGAGGGACAGCAATTCTATGGCTACACCTTC. It codes for CASREGQQFYGYTF.

The chain carries TRBV5-1 and TRBJ2-7; TRBD2 matches at 12 bases. The ends lost 0 bases at V and 6 bases at J; junction bases unmatched: 10. The CDR3 spans 17 residues. Germline loops: CDR1 SGHRS, CDR2 YFSETQ. The CDR3 sequence is CASSLGLAGGPGGEQYF. CDR3 nucleotides: TGCGCCAGCAGCTTGGGGCTAGCGGGAGGGCCAGGAGGCGAGCAGTACTTC.

The chain has TRBV5-4 and TRBJ2-4; TRBD1 might be the D (6 bases). With 2 bases removed from V and 4 bases from J, the gap between germline ends came to 10 bases. From germline, CDR1 is SGHNT and CDR2 YYREEE (reference sequence). This CDR3 contains 14 residues. CDR3 nucleotides: TGTGCCAGCAGCTTACAGGGCGGGAAAAACATTCAGTACTTC. It encodes CASSLQGGKNIQYF. Filled out from reference TRBV5-4 and TRBJ2-4, the complete variable domain reads ETGVTQSPTHLIKTRGQQVTLRCSSQSGHNTVSWYQQALGQGPQFIFQYYREEENGRGNFPPRFSGLQFPNYSSELNVNALELDDSALYLCASSLQGGKNIQYFGAGTRLSVL.

The chain couples TRBV4-1 to TRBJ2-3; TRBD1 matches at 12 bases. The CDR3 runs to 17 residues. Looked up from germline, CDR1 is MGHRA and CDR2 is YSYEKL. V lost 4 bases to trimming and J lost 5 bases; unmatched junction nucleotides: 10. The CDR3 sequence: CASSRAGTGGEVDTQYF. In DNA form, the CDR3 reads TGCGCCAGCAGCCGAGCCGGGACAGGGGGCGAGGTAGATACGCAGTATTTT.

DNA of the CDR3: TGTGCCAGCAGACTGGGACAGGGGCCTGAAGCTTTCTTT. It specifies CASRLGQGPEAFF. The chain recombines TRBV27 with TRBJ1-1; 10 nucleotides align to TRBD1. The CDR3 has 13 amino acids. Trimming cost V 6 bases and J 6 bases; bases outside gene matches: 4. From germline, CDR1 is MNHEY and CDR2 SMNVEV (reference sequence).

In its sample, this clone was seen once. The J gene is TRBJ2-2, the V gene TRBV9, with D unclear. Looked up from germline, CDR1 is SGDLS and CDR2 is YYNGEE. V was clipped by 6 bases and J by 8 bases, with 11 bases between them. The CDR3 is made up of 12 amino acids. For the CDR3, the DNA is TGTGCCAGCAAATCAGGCCGGGGGGAGCTGTTTTTT. It specifies CASKSGRGELFF.

This sequence joins TRBV5-4 and TRBJ2-3, with a weak D call TRBD2 (5 bases). The CDR3 is 14 residues long. Germline CDR1 is SGHNT and CDR2 is YYREEE (reference sequence). The V end lost 3 bases, the J end lost 1 base, and 9 bases lay between the germline ends. CDR3: CASSSRTGTDTQYF. The CDR3 DNA reads as TGTGCCAGCAGCTCGAGGACTGGCACAGATACGCAGTATTTT.

The genes are TRBV7-8 and TRBJ1-5; weak D call: TRBD1 (6 bases). Deletions cut 5 bases from V and 5 bases from J, with 22 bases between. The CDR3 has 17 amino acids. CDR1 is SGHVS, CDR2 FQNEAQ, per germline. The CDR3 nucleotides are TGTGCCAGCAGCCCGACCTCACAGGGAACGTTGCATCAGCCCCAGCATTTT. Protein sequence: CASSPTSQGTLHQPQHF.